These 13 T cell receptor beta chains originate from one sample sequenced in a study of T-cell reconstitution after alpha-beta-depleted transplantation in children. For TCRbeta, the library was prepared with unique molecular identifiers. MiXCR, run by TCRdb on the PCR reads, gives a single entry per CDR3 protein. The sample holds roughly 500,000 distinct CDR3 sequences; about 10% are singletons and the top ten take about 2.1%. The sequenced sample was PBMCs, obtained before TCRalphabeta/CD19-depleted stem cell transplant. The source is a child aged 2 to 15 with inherited bone marrow failure, due to receive a stem cell transplant.

This clonotype was seen ten or more times. V gene TRBV20-1 combines with J gene TRBJ2-2; TRBD2 aligns across 10 bases. There are 17 residues in the CDR3. CDR1 DFQATT and CDR2 SNEGSKA come from the germline V gene (reference sequence). J gave up 4 bases and V 3 bases, and 11 bases lay outside the gene matches. The CDR3 spells CSARVRLAGVPTGELFF. Here the CDR3 DNA reads TGCAGTGCTAGGGTCCGGCTAGCGGGAGTACCCACCGGGGAGCTGTTTTTT.

In this sample, this clonotype turned up many times. This chain links TRBV19 with TRBJ2-7; 10 positions match TRBD1. Per the germline V gene, CDR1 is LNHDA and CDR2 is SQIVND (reference sequence). There are 15 residues in the CDR3. V lost 3 bases to trimming and J lost 2 bases; unmatched junction nucleotides: 4. The chain's CDR3 is CASSISGTGAYEQYF. CDR3 sequence (DNA): TGTGCCAGTAGTATCTCCGGGACAGGGGCCTACGAGCAGTACTTC.

This clonotype was seen repeatedly, ten times or more. The chain is built from TRBV11-2 and TRBJ1-2; no clear D. This CDR3 region has 16 residues. CDR1 is SGHAT, CDR2 FQNNGV, per germline. The V and J ends lost 2 bases and 4 bases respectively, with 17 bases between them. In DNA, the CDR3 is TGTGCCAGCAGCTTACCTTTAGGACGCGCAACCTATGGCTACACCTTC. Translating it yields CASSLPLGRATYGYTF.

Ten or more counts support this clonotype. The V call is TRBV19, the J call TRBJ1-1; D uncertain. The V gene lost 5 bases and the J gene lost 4 bases, with 14 bases spanning the gap. The CDR3 extends over 14 amino acids. Germline lookup yields CDR1 LNHDA and CDR2 SQIVND (reference sequence). CDR3 residues: CASSFTGSGTEAFF. CDR3 in DNA: TGTGCCAGTAGTTTCACGGGTAGCGGCACTGAAGCTTTCTTT.

This clonotype turned up a few times. The chain couples TRBV20-1 to TRBJ1-6; D is perhaps TRBD1 (5 bases). The CDR3 has 13 amino acids. V was pared by 6 bases and J by 7 bases, with 13 bases between. CDR1 is DFQATT, CDR2 SNEGSKA, per germline (reference sequence). CDR3: CSARDLRNSPLHF. The DNA for the CDR3 is TGCAGTGCAAGGGACCTTCGGAATTCACCCCTCCACTTT.

As to this clonotype: A much larger clone is a single base away; this may be a read error. V usage is TRBV19 and J usage is TRBJ2-3; no firm D call. The CDR3 has 14 amino acids. Looked up from germline, CDR1 is LNHDA and CDR2 is SQIVND (reference sequence). The V end was cut by 6 bases, the J end by 6 bases, with 16 bases between. This CDR3 is CASRGAALRDTQYF. The CDR3 DNA is TGTGCCAGTAGAGGAGCTGCCCTACGGGATACGCAGTATTTT.

V gene TRBV4-2 combines with J gene TRBJ1-1, with a possible D match to TRBD1 (6 bases). The CDR3 consists of 16 residues. V dropped 4 bases and J dropped 3 bases, with 18 bases sitting between them. The germline gives CDR1 LGHNA, CDR2 YNFKEQ. The CDR3 is CASSPWGARSDTEAFF. In nucleotides, the CDR3 is TGTGCCAGCAGCCCATGGGGGGCCAGGTCGGACACTGAAGCTTTCTTT.

Ten or more counts support this clonotype. The chain carries TRBV30 and TRBJ2-1; D not resolved. The CDR3 totals 15 residues. Trimming pared 2 bases from V and 0 bases from J, leaving 11 bases between. Germline V gene lookup returns CDR1 GTSNPN and CDR2 SVGIG (reference sequence). Written as DNA, the CDR3 is TGTGCCTGGAGTAGTGGGATACGCTCCTACAATGAGCAGTTCTTC. Translation gives CAWSSGIRSYNEQFF.

At least ten counts were recorded for this clonotype. This sequence joins TRBV19 and TRBJ2-1, with 11 bases lining up with TRBD2. Germline V CDR1 and CDR2: LNHDA, SQIVND (reference sequence). V trimming: 11 bases; J trimming: 9 bases; junction bases outside the gene matches: 15. This CDR3 spans 15 amino acids. In DNA, the CDR3 is TGTGCCTCTACTGGCCTAGCGGGAGGTTTTAGTGAGCAGTTCTTC. It yields the protein CASTGLAGGFSEQFF.

This clonotype was counted at least ten times. V is TRBV24-1 and J is TRBJ2-3; no firm D call. The germline gives CDR1 KGHDR, CDR2 SFDVKD. Trimming cost V 1 base and J 1 base, with 11 bases left between them. The length of the CDR3 is 16 residues. CDR3 in DNA: TGTGCCACCAGTGATTTCCGCATAAGTGGCACAGATACGCAGTATTTT. Its translation: CATSDFRISGTDTQYF.

In its sample, this clonotype was seen many times. The rearrangement uses TRBV6-2 or TRBV6-3 and TRBJ2-7, with D possibly being TRBD1 or TRBD2 (5 bases each). This CDR3 contains 15 residues. The germline V and J ends were trimmed by 5 bases and 5 bases, with 19 bases remaining between them. Germline values: CDR1 MNHEY, CDR2 SVGEGT. The CDR3 loop reads CASSDRRTIGDEQYF. The CDR3 bases are TGTGCCAGCAGTGATAGGAGGACCATAGGGGACGAGCAGTACTTC.

In this sample, this clonotype turned up many times. This chain joins TRBV7-2 and TRBJ2-3; 12 positions match TRBD2. The ends lost 3 bases at V and 4 bases at J; junction bases unmatched: 5. The germline gives CDR1 SGHTA, CDR2 FQGNSA. The CDR3 has 16 amino acids. CDR3 coding DNA: TGTGCCAGCAGCTTTTTGACTAGCGGGAGTGCAGATACGCAGTATTTT. This gives the protein CASSFLTSGSADTQYF.

There are a few counts of this clonotype. The gene calls are TRBV20-1 and TRBJ1-5, with D unresolved. This CDR3 is built from 16 residues. Germline-derived CDR1 and CDR2 are DFQATT and SNEGSKA (reference sequence). Trimming cost V 0 bases and J 3 bases, with 15 bases left between them. CDR3 sequence reads: CSARDRKKGYNQPQHF. The CDR3 nucleotides read TGCAGTGCTAGAGATAGGAAGAAAGGGTACAATCAGCCCCAGCATTTT.